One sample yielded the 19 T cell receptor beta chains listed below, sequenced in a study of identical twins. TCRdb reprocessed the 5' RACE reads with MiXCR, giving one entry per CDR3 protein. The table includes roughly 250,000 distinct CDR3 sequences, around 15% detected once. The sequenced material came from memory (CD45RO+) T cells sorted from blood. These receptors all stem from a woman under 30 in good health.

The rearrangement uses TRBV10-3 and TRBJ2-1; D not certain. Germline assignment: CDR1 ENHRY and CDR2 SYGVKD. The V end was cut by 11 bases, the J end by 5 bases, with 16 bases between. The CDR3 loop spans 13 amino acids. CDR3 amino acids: CAVEGQANNEQFF. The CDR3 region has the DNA TGTGCCGTAGAAGGTCAAGCCAACAATGAGCAGTTCTTC.

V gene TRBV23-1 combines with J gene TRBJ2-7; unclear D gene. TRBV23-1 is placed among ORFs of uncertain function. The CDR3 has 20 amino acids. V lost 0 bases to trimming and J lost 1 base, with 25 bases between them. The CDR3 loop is CASSQSSIFSHGDASYEQYF. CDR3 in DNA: TGCGCCAGCAGTCAATCAAGTATTTTTTCCCACGGCGACGCATCCTACGAGCAGTACTTC.

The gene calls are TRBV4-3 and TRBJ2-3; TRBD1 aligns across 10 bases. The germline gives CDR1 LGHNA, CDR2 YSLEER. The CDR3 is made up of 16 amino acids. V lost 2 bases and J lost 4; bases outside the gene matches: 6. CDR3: CASSQIGGTGADTQYF. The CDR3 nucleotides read TGCGCCAGCAGCCAAATAGGCGGGACAGGGGCAGATACGCAGTATTTT.

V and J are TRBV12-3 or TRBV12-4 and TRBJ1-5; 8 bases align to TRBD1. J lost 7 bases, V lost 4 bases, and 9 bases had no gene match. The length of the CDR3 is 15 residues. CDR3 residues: CASSSGGTGVQPQHF. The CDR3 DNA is TGTGCCAGCAGTTCGGGGGGGACAGGCGTGCAGCCCCAGCATTTT.

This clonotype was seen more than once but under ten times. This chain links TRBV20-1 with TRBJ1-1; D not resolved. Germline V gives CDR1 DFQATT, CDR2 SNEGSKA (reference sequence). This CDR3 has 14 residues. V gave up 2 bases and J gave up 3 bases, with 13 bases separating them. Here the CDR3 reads CSARLSGLDTEAFF. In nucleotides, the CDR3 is TGCAGTGCTAGACTATCGGGGTTGGACACTGAAGCTTTCTTT.

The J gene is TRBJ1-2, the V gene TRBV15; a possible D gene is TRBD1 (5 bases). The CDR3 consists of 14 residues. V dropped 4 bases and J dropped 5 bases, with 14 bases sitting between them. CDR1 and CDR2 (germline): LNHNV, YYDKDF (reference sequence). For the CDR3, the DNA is TGTGCCACCAGCATTGGGCAGGGCACTTATGGCTACACCTTC. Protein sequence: CATSIGQGTYGYTF. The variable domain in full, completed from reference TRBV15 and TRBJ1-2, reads DAMVIQNPRYQVTQFGKPVTLSCSQTLNHNVMYWYQQKSSQAPKLLFHYYDKDFNNEADTPDNFQSRRPNTSFCFLDIRSPGLGDTAMYLCATSIGQGTYGYTFGSGTRLTVV.

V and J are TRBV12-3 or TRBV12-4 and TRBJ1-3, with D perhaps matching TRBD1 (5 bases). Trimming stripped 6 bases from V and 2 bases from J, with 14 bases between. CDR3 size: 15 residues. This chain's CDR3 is CASRGRGSAGNTIYF. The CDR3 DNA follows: TGTGCCAGCAGGGGACGGGGGAGCGCTGGAAACACCATATATTTT.

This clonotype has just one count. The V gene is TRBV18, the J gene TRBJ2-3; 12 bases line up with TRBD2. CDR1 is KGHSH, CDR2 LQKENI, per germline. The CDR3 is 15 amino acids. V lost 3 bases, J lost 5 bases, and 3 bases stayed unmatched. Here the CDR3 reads CASSPPSGGGDTQYF. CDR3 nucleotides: TGTGCCAGCTCACCTCCTAGCGGGGGGGGAGATACGCAGTATTTT.

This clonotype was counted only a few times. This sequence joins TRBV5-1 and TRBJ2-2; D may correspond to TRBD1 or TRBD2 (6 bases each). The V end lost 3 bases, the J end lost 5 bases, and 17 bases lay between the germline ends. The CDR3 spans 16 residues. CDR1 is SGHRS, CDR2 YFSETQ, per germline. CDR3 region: CASSSGVGGWTGELFF. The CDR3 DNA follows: TGCGCCAGCAGCTCTGGAGTGGGGGGCTGGACCGGGGAGCTGTTTTTT.

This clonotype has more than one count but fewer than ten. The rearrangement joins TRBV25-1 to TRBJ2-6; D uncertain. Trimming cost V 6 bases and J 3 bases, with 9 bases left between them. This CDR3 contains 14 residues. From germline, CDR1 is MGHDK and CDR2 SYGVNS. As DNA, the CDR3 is TGTGCCAGCAGGGCTCAAAGTGGGGCCAACGTCCTGACTTTC. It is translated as CASRAQSGANVLTF. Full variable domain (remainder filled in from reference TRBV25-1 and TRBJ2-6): EADIYQTPRYLVIGTGKKITLECSQTMGHDKMYWYQQDPGMELHLIHYSYGVNSTEKGDLSSESTVSRIRTEHFPLTLESARPSHTSQYLCASRAQSGANVLTFGAGSRLTVL.

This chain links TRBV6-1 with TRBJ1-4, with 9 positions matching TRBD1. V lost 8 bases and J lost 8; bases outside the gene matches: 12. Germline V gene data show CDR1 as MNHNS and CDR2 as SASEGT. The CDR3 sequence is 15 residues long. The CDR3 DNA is TGTGCCAGCCGACCAGACAGGGGGGAGAAGGAAAAACTGTTTTTT. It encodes CASRPDRGEKEKLFF.

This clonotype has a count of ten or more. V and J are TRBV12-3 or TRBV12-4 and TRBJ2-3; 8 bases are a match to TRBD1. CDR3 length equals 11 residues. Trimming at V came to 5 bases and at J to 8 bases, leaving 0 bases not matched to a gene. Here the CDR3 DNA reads TGTGCCAGCAGTGACAGGGGTACGCAGTATTTT. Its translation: CASSDRGTQYF.

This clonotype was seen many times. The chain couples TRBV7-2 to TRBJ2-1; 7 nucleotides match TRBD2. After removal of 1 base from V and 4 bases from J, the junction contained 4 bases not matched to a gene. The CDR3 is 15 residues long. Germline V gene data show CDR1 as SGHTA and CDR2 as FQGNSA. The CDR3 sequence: CASSLGSGQYNEQFF. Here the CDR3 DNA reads TGTGCCAGCAGCTTAGGTAGCGGGCAATACAATGAGCAGTTCTTC.

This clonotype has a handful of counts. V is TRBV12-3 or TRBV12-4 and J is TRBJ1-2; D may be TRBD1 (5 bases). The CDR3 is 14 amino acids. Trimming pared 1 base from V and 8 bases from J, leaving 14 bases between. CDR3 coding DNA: TGTGCCAGCAGTTTAGTGCGACAGCCCAAAGGCTACACCTTC. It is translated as CASSLVRQPKGYTF.

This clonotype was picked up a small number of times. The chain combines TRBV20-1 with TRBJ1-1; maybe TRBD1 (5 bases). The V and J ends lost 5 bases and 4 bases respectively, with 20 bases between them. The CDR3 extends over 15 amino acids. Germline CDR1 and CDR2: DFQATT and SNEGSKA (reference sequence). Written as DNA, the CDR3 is TGCAGTGCTGCGGGCAACCACCGAGGGGCCACTGAAGCTTTCTTT. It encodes CSAAGNHRGATEAFF.

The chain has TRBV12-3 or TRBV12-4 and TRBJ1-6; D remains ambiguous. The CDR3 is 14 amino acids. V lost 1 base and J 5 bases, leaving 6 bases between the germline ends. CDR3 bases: TGTGCCAGCAGTTTAGGAGCGAATAATTCACCCCTCCACTTT. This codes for CASSLGANNSPLHF.

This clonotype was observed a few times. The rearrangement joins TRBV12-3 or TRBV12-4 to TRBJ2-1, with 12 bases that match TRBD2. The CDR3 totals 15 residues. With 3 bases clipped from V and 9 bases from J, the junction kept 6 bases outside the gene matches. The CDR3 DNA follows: TGTGCCAGCAGTTTCATGCTAGCGGGAGGGAGTGAGCAGTTCTTC. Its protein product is CASSFMLAGGSEQFF.

CDR3 DNA sequence: TGCAGCGCCTCCCACCACGAGGGGACAGATACGCAGTATTTT. This sequence encodes CSASHHEGTDTQYF. The V call is TRBV29-1, the J call TRBJ2-3; D may match TRBD1 or TRBD2 (5 bases each). Germline V gives CDR1 SQVTM, CDR2 ANQGSEA. Trimming shortened V by 7 bases and J by 3 bases, and 17 bases separated the two germline ends. The CDR3 is 14 residues long.

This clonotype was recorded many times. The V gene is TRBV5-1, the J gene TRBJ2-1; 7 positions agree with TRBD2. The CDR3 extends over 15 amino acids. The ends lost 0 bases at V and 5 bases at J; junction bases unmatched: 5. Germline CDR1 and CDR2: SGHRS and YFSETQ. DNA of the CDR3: TGCGCCAGCAGCTTGGGAGGGACTATCCACAATGAGCAGTTCTTC. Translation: CASSLGGTIHNEQFF.